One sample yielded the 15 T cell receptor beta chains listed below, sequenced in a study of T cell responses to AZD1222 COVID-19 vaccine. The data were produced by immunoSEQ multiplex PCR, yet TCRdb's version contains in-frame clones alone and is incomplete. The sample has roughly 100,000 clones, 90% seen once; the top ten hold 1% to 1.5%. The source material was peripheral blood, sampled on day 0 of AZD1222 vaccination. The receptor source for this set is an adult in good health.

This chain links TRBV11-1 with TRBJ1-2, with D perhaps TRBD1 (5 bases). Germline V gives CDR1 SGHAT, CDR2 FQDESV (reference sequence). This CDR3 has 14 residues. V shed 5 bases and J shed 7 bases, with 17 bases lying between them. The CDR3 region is CASSPSGTTSGYTF. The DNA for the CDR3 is TGTGCCAGCAGCCCCTCAGGGACTACAAGTGGCTACACCTTC.

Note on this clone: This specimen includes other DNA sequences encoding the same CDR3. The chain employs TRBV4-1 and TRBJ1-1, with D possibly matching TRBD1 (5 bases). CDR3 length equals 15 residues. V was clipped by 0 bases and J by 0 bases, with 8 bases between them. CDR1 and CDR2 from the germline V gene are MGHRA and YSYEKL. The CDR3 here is CASSQEGVLNTEAFF. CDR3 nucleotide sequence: TGCGCCAGCAGCCAAGAAGGGGTTCTGAACACTGAAGCTTTCTTT.

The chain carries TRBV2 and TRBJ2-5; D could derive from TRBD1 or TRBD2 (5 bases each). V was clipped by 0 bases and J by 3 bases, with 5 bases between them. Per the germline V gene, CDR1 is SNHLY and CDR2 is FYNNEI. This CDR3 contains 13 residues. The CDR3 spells CASSEAGEETQYF. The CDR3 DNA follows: TGTGCCAGCAGTGAAGCGGGGGAAGAGACCCAGTACTTC.

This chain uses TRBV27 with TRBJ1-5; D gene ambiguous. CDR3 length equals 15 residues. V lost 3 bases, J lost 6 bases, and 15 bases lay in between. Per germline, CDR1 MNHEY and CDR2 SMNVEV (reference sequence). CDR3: CASSFGRSPLQPQHF. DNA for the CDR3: TGTGCCAGCAGTTTTGGAAGGAGTCCCCTTCAGCCCCAGCATTTT.

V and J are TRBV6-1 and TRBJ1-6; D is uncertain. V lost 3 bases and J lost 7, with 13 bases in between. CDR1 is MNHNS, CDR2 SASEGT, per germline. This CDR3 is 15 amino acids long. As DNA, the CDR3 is TGTGCCAGCAGTGAGTCCCCCGGCCGCAATTCACCCCTCCACTTT. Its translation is CASSESPGRNSPLHF.

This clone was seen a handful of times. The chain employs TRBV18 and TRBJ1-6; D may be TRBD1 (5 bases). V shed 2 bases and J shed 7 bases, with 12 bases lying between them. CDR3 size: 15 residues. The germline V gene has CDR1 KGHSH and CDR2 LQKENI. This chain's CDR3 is CASSPVQGGNSPLHF. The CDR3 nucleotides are TGTGCCAGCTCACCAGTCCAGGGAGGGAATTCACCCCTCCACTTT.

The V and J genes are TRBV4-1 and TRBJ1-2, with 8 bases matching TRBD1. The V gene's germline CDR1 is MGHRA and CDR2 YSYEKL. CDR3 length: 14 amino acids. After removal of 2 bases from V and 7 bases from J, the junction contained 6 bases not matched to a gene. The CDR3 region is CASSQMTGALGYTF. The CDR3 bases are TGCGCCAGCAGCCAAATGACAGGGGCTCTTGGCTACACCTTC.

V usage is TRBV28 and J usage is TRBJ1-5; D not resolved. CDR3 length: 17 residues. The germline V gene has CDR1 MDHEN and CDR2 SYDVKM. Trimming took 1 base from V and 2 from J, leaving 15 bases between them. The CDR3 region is CASSLFGVSARNQPQHF. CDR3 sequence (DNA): TGTGCCAGCAGTTTATTTGGTGTGTCGGCGCGCAATCAGCCCCAGCATTTT.

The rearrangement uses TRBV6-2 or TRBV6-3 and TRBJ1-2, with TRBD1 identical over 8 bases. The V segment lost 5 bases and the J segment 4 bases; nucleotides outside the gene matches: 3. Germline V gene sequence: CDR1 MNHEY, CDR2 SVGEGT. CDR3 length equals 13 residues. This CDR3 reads CASSDRGLYGYTF. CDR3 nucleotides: TGTGCCAGCAGTGACAGGGGACTCTATGGCTACACCTTC.

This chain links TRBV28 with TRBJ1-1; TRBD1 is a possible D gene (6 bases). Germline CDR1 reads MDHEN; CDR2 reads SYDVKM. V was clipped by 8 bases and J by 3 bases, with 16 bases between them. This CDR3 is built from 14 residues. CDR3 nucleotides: TGTGCCAGCTGTCCACAGGGTTGGGACACTGAAGCTTTCTTT. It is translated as CASCPQGWDTEAFF.

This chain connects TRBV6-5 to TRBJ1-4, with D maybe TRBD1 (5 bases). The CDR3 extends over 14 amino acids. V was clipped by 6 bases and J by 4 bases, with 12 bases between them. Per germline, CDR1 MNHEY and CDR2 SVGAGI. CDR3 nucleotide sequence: TGTGCCAGCAGCCACAGACAGTTTAATGAAAAACTGTTTTTT. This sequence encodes CASSHRQFNEKLFF.

This chain's CDR3 is CASSLGFTGELFF. The DNA for the CDR3 is TGTGCCAGCAGCTTAGGGTTCACCGGGGAGCTGTTTTTT. The rearrangement uses TRBV7-3 and TRBJ2-2; D is ambiguous. This CDR3 contains 13 residues. V was shortened by 2 bases and J by 4 bases, with 5 bases between the two germline ends. CDR1 SGHTA and CDR2 FQGTGA come from the germline V gene.

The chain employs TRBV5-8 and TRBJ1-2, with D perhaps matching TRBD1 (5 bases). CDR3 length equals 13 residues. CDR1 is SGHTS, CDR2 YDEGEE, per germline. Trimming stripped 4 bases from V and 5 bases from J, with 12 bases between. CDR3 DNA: TGTGCCAGCAGCCGTGACAGCCATTATGGCTACACCTTC. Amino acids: CASSRDSHYGYTF.

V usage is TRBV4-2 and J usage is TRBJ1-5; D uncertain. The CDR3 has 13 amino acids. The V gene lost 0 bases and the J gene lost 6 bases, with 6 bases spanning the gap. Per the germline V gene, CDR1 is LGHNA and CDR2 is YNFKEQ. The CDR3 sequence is CASSQERGQPQHF. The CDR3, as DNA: TGTGCCAGCAGCCAAGAAAGAGGTCAGCCCCAGCATTTT.

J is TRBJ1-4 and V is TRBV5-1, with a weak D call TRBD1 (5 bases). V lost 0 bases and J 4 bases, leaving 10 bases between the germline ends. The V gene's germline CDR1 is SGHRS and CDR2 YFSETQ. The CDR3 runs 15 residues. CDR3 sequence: CASSLVAGSNEKLFF. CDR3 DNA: TGCGCCAGCAGCTTGGTCGCAGGGAGTAATGAAAAACTGTTTTTT.